A selection of T cell receptor beta chains follows, all from one sample in a study of blood T cell repertoires in COVID-19. Some clones are missing from TCRdb's copy, which holds only in-frame ones; the method was immunoSEQ multiplex PCR. The data hold tens of thousands of clones, with about 83% observed a single time. Sequenced: peripheral blood. The receptors were gathered from a human donor in a cohort sampled during active COVID-19. Each CDR3 is given with its conserved first and last residue. D genes are given only for firm matches. Clone size appears in some rows only: once, few, many, or a class for an expanded clone.

>TRBD1|TRBJ2-5|.|TRBV9
TGTGCCAGCAGCGTAGTGACAGGGGGCTTTGAGACCCAGTACTTC
CASSVVTGGFETQYF
>.|TRBJ1-6|.|TRBV6-1
TGTGCCAGCAGTGCCCAACAGAGCTCCTATAATTCACCCCTCCACTTT
CASSAQQSSYNSPLHF
>.|TRBJ2-1|.|TRBV5-1
TGCGCCAGCAGCTTGGTACCCTATGAATGGGGGGACGGTGGCAATGAGCAGTTCTTC
CASSLVPYEWGDGGNEQFF
>TRBD1|TRBJ2-5|.|TRBV2
TGTGCCAGCAGTGACGGGACAGGAGAGACCCAGTACTTC
CASSDGTGETQYF
>.|TRBJ2-3|.|TRBV24-1
TGTGCCACCAGTGATTTAGGAGCGAAGTCAGATACGCAGTATTTT
CATSDLGAKSDTQYF
>.|TRBJ2-4|.|TRBV27
TGTGCCAGCAGTTTTCGGGTTATCGACAAAAACATTCAGTACTTC
CASSFRVIDKNIQYF
>.|TRBJ2-5|once|TRBV27
TGTGCCAGCAGTTTATTCTCCCAGCGGCAAGAGACCCAGTACTTC
CASSLFSQRQETQYF
>.|TRBJ2-2|.|TRBV5-1
TGCGCCAGCAGCTTGATAGGCGCGGCGAACACCGGGGAGCTGTTTTTT
CASSLIGAANTGELFF
>TRBD1|TRBJ2-5|.|TRBV5-1
TGCGCCAGCAGCTTCGGGACAGAAGAGACCCAGTACTTC
CASSFGTEETQYF
>.|TRBJ2-7|.|TRBV3-1/TRBV3-2
TGTGCCAGCAGCCAGAGATCCTACGAGCAGTACTTC
CASSQRSYEQYF
>TRBD2|TRBJ2-7|.|TRBV19
TGTGCCAGTAGTATTAATCTAGCGGGAGGGCCTTGGGAGCAGTACTTC
CASSINLAGGPWEQYF
>.|TRBJ2-7|once|TRBV9
TGTGCCAGCAGCTCCAGGACAGCCTCCTACGAGCAGTACTTC
CASSSRTASYEQYF
>.|TRBJ1-2|.|TRBV28
TGTGCCAGCAGCCTACAGGGACGGGCGTATGGCTACACCTTC
CASSLQGRAYGYTF
>.|TRBJ2-1|.|TRBV19
TGTGCCAGTAGTACCCGGGACACATACAATGAGCAGTTCTTC
CASSTRDTYNEQFF
>.|TRBJ1-5|.|TRBV27
TGTGCCAGCAGCCCCTCGCCCCAGCATTTT
CASSPSPQHF
>.|TRBJ2-2|.|TRBV27
TGTGCCAGCAGTTTAGCGGGGATTAGCACCGGGGAGCTGTTTTTT
CASSLAGISTGELFF
>TRBD2|TRBJ2-7|.|TRBV5-5
TGTGCCAGCAGCTTGGTTAGCGGGGACTCCTACGAGCAGTACTTC
CASSLVSGDSYEQYF
>.|TRBJ1-2|.|TRBV6-5
TGTGCCAGCAGTTACCTCTTTGGCGCTTCGGGGGATGGCTACACCTTC
CASSYLFGASGDGYTF
>.|TRBJ2-7|.|TRBV21-1
TGTGCCAGCAGCAAAGGGCGTGGGACAGGGGACCTCTACGAGCAGTACTTC
CASSKGRGTGDLYEQYF
>TRBD1|TRBJ2-7|.|TRBV5-1
TGCGCCAGCAGCTTGGCCGGGACAGGGACCTACGAGCAGTACTTC
CASSLAGTGTYEQYF
>TRBD1|TRBJ1-5|.|TRBV25-1
TGTGCCAGCAGTGGGACGACAGGGGCCGCGGAACCCCAGCATTTT
CASSGTTGAAEPQHF
>TRBD1|TRBJ2-7|.|TRBV19
TGTGCCAGTAGTATCGGACAGGGGGTTTACGAGCAGTACTTC
CASSIGQGVYEQYF
>TRBD2|TRBJ2-1|.|TRBV30
TGTGCCCGACGACTAGCGGGAGGGAATGAGCAGTTCTTC
CARRLAGGNEQFF
>TRBD2|TRBJ2-2|.|TRBV15
TGTGCCACCAGCAGGGACCTAGCGGGAGCCGGGGAGCTGTTTTTT
CATSRDLAGAGELFF
>.|TRBJ1-6|.|TRBV27
TGTGCCAGCACCGCCCTCGTCGGCTCCTATAATTCACCCCTCCACTTT
CASTALVGSYNSPLHF
>.|TRBJ1-4|.|TRBV7-9
TGTGCCAGCAGCTTAGAGGGGAACGAAAAACTGTTTTTT
CASSLEGNEKLFF
>TRBD1|TRBJ1-3|.|TRBV28
TGTGCCAGCAGTTTGGGACAGTTCTCTGGAAACACCATATATTTT
CASSLGQFSGNTIYF
>.|TRBJ2-1|.|TRBV14
TGTGCCAGCAGCCAAGTATTTAAAGCGGAGCACAATGAGCAGTTCTTC
CASSQVFKAEHNEQFF
>TRBD1|TRBJ2-7|.|TRBV5-6
TGTGCCAGCAGCCGGGACAGGTTCAACGAGCAGTACTTC
CASSRDRFNEQYF
>TRBD1|TRBJ2-1|.|TRBV6-4
TGTGCCAGCAGCACCGGGACAGGGAGCTACAATGAGCAGTTCTTC
CASSTGTGSYNEQFF
>.|TRBJ2-3|.|TRBV7-2
TGTGCCAGCAGCTTAGGGGGGGCCAGGGGGAGCACAGATACGCAGTATTTT
CASSLGGARGSTDTQYF
>TRBD2|TRBJ2-3|.|TRBV4-2
TGTGCCAGCAGCCAAGATCTGGCTAGCGGGAGGGCCCGGAATACGCAGTATTTT
CASSQDLASGRARNTQYF
>.|TRBJ1-1|.|TRBV19
TGTGCCAGTAGACCCCTGGGGGGGAACACTGAAGCTTTCTTT
CASRPLGGNTEAFF
>.|TRBJ2-2|.|TRBV9
TGTGCCAGCAGCAGGAGAGTAAGCGGGAACACCGGGGAGCTGTTTTTT
CASSRRVSGNTGELFF
>.|TRBJ2-4|.|TRBV3-1/TRBV3-2
TGTGCCAGCAGCCCGACAAATCGAATTAAAAACATTCAGTACTTC
CASSPTNRIKNIQYF
>TRBD2|TRBJ2-5|.|TRBV5-5
TGTGCCAGCAGAATGGGACTAGCGGAACTCCAAGAGACCCAGTACTTC
CASRMGLAELQETQYF
>.|TRBJ1-1|.|TRBV7-9
TGTGCCAGCAGCTATTCAGGGGAGACTGAAGCTTTCTTT
CASSYSGETEAFF
>TRBD2|TRBJ2-1|.|TRBV10-2
TGCGCCAGCAGTGGGACTAGCAGCCCGACCGAGCAGTTCTTC
CASSGTSSPTEQFF
>.|TRBJ2-5|.|TRBV24-1
TGTGCCACCAGTGTTTGGAGGGGAGGGGGTTTTTTGCCAGATCAACAAGAGACCCAGTACTTC
CATSVWRGGGFLPDQQETQYF
>TRBD1|TRBJ1-2|.|TRBV5-1
TGCGCCAGCAGCTTGGGGGACAGGGGGCTTGGCTACACCTTC
CASSLGDRGLGYTF